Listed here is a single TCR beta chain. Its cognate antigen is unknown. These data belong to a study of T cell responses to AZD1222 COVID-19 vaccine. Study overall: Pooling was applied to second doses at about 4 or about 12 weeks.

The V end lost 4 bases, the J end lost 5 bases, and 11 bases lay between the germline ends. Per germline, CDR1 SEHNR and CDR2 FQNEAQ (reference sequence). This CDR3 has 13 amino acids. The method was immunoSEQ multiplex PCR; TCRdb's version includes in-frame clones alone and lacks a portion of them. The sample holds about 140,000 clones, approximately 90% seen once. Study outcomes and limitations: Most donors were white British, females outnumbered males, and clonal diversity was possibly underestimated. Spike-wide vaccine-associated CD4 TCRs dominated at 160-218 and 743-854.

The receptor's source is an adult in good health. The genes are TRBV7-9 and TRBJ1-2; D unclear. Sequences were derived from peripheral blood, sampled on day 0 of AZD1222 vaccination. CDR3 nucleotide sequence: TGTGCCAGCAGCTCCGTACTGAATTATGGCTACACCTTC. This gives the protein CASSSVLNYGYTF. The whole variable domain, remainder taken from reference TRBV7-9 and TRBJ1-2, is DTGVSQNPRHKITKRGQNVTFRCDPISEHNRLYWYRQTLGQGPEFLTYFQNEAQLEKSRLLSDRFSAERPKGSFSTLEIQRTEQGDSAMYLCASSSVLNYGYTFGSGTRLTVV.